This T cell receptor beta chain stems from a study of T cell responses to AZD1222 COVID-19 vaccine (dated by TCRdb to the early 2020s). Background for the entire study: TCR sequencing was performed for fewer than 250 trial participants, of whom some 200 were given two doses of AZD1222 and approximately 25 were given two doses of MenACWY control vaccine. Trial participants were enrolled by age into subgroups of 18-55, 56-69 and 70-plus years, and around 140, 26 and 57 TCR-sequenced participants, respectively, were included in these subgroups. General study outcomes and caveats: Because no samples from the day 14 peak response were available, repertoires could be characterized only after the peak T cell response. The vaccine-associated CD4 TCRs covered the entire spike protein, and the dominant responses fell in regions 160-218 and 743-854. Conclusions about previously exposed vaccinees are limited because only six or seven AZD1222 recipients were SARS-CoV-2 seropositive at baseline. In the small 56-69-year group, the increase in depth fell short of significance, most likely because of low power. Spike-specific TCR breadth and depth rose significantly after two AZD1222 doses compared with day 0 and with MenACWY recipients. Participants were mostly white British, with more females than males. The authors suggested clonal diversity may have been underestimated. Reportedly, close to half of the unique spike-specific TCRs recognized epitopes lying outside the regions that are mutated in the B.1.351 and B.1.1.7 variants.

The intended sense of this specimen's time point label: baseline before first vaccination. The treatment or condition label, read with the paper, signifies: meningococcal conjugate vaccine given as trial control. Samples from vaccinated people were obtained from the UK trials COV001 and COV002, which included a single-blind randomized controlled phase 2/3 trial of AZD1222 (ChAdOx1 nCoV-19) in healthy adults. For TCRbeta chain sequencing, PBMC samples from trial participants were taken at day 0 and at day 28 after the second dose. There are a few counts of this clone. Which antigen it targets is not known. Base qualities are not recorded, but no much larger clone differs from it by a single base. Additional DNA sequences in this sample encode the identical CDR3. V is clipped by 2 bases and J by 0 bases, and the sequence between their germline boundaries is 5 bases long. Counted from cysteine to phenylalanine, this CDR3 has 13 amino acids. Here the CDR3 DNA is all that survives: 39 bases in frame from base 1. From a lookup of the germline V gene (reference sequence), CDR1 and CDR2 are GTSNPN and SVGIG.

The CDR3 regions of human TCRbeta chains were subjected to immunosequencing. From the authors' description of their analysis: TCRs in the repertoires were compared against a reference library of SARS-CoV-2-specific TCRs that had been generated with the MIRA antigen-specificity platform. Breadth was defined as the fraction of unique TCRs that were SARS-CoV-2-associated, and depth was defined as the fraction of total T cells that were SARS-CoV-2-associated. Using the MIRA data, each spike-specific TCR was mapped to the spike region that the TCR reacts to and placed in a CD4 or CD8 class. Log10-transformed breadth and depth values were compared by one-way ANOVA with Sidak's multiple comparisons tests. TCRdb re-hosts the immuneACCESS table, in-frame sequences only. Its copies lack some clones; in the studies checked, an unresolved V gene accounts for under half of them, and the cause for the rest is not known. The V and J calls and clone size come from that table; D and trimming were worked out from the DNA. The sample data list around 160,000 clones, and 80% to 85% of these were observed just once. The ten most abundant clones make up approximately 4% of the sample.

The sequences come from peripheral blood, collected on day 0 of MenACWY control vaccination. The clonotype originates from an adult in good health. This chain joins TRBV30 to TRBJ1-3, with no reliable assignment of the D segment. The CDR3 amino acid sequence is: CAWSRGSGNTIYF. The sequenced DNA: TGTGCCTGGAGTCGGGGCTCTGGAAACACCATATATTTT.